This is a list of T cell receptor beta chains from one sample in a study of cytomegalovirus exposure and HLA in healthy donors. The protocol was immunoSEQ multiplex PCR, while the TCRdb copy is restricted to in-frame clones and leaves out a portion. The data contain approximately 220,000 clones, less than 85% of them singletons. Sequenced: PBMCs. Receptor source: a girl aged 2 to 9 in good health and CMV-seronegative. Both conserved end residues are part of each CDR3. The order of the fields is V gene, J gene, clone size, D gene, CDR3 protein, CDR3 DNA. D genes are given only for firm matches. Size tells how often a clone was seen (once, few, many) or the class of an expanded clone, and some rows leave it out.

TRBV9	TRBJ1-2	once	-	CASSVRGGGYTF	TGTGCCAGCAGCGTTCGCGGTGGTGGCTACACCTTC
TRBV7-9	TRBJ2-5	-	-	CASSPTPQGRIGETQYF	TGTGCCAGCAGCCCAACTCCTCAGGGGCGGATCGGAGAGACCCAGTACTTC
TRBV6-1	TRBJ1-3	few	-	CASLSSGNTIYF	TGTGCCAGCCTAAGCTCTGGAAACACCATATATTTT
TRBV27	TRBJ1-1	-	-	CASRLPGDTEAFF	TGTGCCAGCAGGCTACCAGGGGACACTGAAGCTTTCTTT
TRBV19	TRBJ1-6	-	-	CASSIGGAALYNSPLHF	TGTGCCAGTAGTATAGGGGGCGCCGCTCTATATAATTCACCCCTCCACTTT
TRBV6-7	TRBJ2-7	-	-	CASSYSKKGLGVYEQYF	TGTGCCAGCAGTTACTCGAAGAAGGGGCTAGGGGTCTACGAGCAGTACTTC
TRBV7-9	TRBJ1-1	-	-	CASSLGQGPGTEAFF	TGTGCCAGCAGCTTAGGGCAGGGGCCGGGCACTGAAGCTTTCTTT
TRBV5-8	TRBJ1-4	-	-	CASSLVLNEKLFF	TGTGCCAGCAGCTTGGTACTTAATGAAAAACTGTTTTTT
TRBV10-2	TRBJ1-3	-	TRBD1	CASSENPGGGNTIYF	TGCGCCAGCAGTGAGAACCCAGGGGGAGGAAACACCATATATTTT
TRBV4-2	TRBJ2-1	-	-	CASDLGLGHNEQFF	TGTGCCAGCGACTTGGGGCTAGGCCACAATGAGCAGTTCTTC
TRBV7-9	TRBJ2-2	-	TRBD2	CASSPSGTGNTGELFF	TGTGCCAGCAGCCCTAGCGGGACGGGTAACACCGGGGAGCTGTTTTTT
TRBV14	TRBJ1-6	few	-	CASSQDPRSPLHF	TGTGCCAGCAGCCAAGATCCCCGGTCACCCCTCCACTTT
TRBV27	TRBJ1-1	-	TRBD1	CASSFLTDRGPAGEAFF	TGTGCCAGCAGTTTCCTCACCGACAGGGGACCCGCTGGGGAAGCTTTCTTT
TRBV5-6	TRBJ2-7	-	TRBD1	CASSSGTGIVEQYF	TGTGCCAGCAGCTCCGGGACAGGGATAGTCGAGCAGTACTTC
TRBV11-2	TRBJ1-1	-	TRBD1	CASSSRTGEAFF	TGTGCCAGCAGCTCCCGGACAGGAGAAGCTTTCTTT
TRBV18	TRBJ1-4	-	-	CASSTGPNEKLFF	TGTGCCAGCTCAACAGGGCCTAATGAAAAACTGTTTTTT
TRBV9	TRBJ1-2	-	TRBD1	CASSVSRDRGAYGYTF	TGTGCCAGCAGCGTATCTAGGGACAGGGGAGCCTATGGCTACACCTTC
TRBV5-1	TRBJ1-1	few	TRBD1	CASSPRTGNTEAFF	TGCGCCAGCAGCCCAAGGACAGGAAACACTGAAGCTTTCTTT
TRBV19	TRBJ2-4	-	TRBD1	CASSKQGTKNIQYF	TGTGCCAGTAGCAAACAGGGGACCAAAAACATTCAGTACTTC
TRBV18	TRBJ2-5	-	-	CASSRGLQETQYF	TGTGCCAGCTCACGGGGACTCCAAGAGACCCAGTACTTC
TRBV25-1	TRBJ2-5	-	-	CASSLPGQETQYF	TGTGCCAGCAGTTTACCGGGGCAAGAGACCCAGTACTTC
TRBV5-6	TRBJ2-5	-	-	CASSYGARGETQYF	TGTGCCAGCAGCTATGGAGCAAGAGGAGAGACCCAGTACTTC
TRBV5-5	TRBJ2-7	-	-	CASSYSTQPYEQYF	TGTGCCAGCAGCTATTCGACTCAACCCTACGAGCAGTACTTC
TRBV10-3	TRBJ2-5	once	TRBD1	CAISEMEQTGKETQYF	TGTGCCATCAGTGAGATGGAACAGACAGGGAAAGAGACCCAGTACTTC
TRBV18	TRBJ2-7	-	TRBD2	CASSPGLAGGSSYEQYF	TGTGCCAGCTCACCCGGACTAGCGGGAGGTTCCTCCTACGAGCAGTACTTC
TRBV7-3	TRBJ2-2	-	TRBD2	CASSLAGRGVTGELFF	TGTGCCAGCAGCTTAGCCGGGCGGGGGGTCACCGGGGAGCTGTTTTTT
TRBV29-1	TRBJ2-7	once	-	CSVGPRAGYEQYF	TGCAGCGTTGGTCCCAGGGCTGGCTACGAGCAGTACTTC
TRBV5-4	TRBJ2-7	-	TRBD1	CASSLDPGGFYEQYF	TGTGCCAGCAGCTTGGATCCAGGGGGCTTCTACGAGCAGTACTTC